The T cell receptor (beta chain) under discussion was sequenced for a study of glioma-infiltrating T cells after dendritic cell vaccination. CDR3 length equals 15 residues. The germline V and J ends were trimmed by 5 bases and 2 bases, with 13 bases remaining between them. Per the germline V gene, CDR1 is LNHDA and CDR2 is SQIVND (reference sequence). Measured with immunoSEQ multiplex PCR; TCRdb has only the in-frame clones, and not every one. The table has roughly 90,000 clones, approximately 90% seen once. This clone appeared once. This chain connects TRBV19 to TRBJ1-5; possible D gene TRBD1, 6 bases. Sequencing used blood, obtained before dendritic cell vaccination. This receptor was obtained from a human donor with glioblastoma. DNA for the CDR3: TGTGCCAGTAGTGTCAGGGGTGTGCGCAATCAGCCCCAGCATTTT. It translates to CASSVRGVRNQPQHF.